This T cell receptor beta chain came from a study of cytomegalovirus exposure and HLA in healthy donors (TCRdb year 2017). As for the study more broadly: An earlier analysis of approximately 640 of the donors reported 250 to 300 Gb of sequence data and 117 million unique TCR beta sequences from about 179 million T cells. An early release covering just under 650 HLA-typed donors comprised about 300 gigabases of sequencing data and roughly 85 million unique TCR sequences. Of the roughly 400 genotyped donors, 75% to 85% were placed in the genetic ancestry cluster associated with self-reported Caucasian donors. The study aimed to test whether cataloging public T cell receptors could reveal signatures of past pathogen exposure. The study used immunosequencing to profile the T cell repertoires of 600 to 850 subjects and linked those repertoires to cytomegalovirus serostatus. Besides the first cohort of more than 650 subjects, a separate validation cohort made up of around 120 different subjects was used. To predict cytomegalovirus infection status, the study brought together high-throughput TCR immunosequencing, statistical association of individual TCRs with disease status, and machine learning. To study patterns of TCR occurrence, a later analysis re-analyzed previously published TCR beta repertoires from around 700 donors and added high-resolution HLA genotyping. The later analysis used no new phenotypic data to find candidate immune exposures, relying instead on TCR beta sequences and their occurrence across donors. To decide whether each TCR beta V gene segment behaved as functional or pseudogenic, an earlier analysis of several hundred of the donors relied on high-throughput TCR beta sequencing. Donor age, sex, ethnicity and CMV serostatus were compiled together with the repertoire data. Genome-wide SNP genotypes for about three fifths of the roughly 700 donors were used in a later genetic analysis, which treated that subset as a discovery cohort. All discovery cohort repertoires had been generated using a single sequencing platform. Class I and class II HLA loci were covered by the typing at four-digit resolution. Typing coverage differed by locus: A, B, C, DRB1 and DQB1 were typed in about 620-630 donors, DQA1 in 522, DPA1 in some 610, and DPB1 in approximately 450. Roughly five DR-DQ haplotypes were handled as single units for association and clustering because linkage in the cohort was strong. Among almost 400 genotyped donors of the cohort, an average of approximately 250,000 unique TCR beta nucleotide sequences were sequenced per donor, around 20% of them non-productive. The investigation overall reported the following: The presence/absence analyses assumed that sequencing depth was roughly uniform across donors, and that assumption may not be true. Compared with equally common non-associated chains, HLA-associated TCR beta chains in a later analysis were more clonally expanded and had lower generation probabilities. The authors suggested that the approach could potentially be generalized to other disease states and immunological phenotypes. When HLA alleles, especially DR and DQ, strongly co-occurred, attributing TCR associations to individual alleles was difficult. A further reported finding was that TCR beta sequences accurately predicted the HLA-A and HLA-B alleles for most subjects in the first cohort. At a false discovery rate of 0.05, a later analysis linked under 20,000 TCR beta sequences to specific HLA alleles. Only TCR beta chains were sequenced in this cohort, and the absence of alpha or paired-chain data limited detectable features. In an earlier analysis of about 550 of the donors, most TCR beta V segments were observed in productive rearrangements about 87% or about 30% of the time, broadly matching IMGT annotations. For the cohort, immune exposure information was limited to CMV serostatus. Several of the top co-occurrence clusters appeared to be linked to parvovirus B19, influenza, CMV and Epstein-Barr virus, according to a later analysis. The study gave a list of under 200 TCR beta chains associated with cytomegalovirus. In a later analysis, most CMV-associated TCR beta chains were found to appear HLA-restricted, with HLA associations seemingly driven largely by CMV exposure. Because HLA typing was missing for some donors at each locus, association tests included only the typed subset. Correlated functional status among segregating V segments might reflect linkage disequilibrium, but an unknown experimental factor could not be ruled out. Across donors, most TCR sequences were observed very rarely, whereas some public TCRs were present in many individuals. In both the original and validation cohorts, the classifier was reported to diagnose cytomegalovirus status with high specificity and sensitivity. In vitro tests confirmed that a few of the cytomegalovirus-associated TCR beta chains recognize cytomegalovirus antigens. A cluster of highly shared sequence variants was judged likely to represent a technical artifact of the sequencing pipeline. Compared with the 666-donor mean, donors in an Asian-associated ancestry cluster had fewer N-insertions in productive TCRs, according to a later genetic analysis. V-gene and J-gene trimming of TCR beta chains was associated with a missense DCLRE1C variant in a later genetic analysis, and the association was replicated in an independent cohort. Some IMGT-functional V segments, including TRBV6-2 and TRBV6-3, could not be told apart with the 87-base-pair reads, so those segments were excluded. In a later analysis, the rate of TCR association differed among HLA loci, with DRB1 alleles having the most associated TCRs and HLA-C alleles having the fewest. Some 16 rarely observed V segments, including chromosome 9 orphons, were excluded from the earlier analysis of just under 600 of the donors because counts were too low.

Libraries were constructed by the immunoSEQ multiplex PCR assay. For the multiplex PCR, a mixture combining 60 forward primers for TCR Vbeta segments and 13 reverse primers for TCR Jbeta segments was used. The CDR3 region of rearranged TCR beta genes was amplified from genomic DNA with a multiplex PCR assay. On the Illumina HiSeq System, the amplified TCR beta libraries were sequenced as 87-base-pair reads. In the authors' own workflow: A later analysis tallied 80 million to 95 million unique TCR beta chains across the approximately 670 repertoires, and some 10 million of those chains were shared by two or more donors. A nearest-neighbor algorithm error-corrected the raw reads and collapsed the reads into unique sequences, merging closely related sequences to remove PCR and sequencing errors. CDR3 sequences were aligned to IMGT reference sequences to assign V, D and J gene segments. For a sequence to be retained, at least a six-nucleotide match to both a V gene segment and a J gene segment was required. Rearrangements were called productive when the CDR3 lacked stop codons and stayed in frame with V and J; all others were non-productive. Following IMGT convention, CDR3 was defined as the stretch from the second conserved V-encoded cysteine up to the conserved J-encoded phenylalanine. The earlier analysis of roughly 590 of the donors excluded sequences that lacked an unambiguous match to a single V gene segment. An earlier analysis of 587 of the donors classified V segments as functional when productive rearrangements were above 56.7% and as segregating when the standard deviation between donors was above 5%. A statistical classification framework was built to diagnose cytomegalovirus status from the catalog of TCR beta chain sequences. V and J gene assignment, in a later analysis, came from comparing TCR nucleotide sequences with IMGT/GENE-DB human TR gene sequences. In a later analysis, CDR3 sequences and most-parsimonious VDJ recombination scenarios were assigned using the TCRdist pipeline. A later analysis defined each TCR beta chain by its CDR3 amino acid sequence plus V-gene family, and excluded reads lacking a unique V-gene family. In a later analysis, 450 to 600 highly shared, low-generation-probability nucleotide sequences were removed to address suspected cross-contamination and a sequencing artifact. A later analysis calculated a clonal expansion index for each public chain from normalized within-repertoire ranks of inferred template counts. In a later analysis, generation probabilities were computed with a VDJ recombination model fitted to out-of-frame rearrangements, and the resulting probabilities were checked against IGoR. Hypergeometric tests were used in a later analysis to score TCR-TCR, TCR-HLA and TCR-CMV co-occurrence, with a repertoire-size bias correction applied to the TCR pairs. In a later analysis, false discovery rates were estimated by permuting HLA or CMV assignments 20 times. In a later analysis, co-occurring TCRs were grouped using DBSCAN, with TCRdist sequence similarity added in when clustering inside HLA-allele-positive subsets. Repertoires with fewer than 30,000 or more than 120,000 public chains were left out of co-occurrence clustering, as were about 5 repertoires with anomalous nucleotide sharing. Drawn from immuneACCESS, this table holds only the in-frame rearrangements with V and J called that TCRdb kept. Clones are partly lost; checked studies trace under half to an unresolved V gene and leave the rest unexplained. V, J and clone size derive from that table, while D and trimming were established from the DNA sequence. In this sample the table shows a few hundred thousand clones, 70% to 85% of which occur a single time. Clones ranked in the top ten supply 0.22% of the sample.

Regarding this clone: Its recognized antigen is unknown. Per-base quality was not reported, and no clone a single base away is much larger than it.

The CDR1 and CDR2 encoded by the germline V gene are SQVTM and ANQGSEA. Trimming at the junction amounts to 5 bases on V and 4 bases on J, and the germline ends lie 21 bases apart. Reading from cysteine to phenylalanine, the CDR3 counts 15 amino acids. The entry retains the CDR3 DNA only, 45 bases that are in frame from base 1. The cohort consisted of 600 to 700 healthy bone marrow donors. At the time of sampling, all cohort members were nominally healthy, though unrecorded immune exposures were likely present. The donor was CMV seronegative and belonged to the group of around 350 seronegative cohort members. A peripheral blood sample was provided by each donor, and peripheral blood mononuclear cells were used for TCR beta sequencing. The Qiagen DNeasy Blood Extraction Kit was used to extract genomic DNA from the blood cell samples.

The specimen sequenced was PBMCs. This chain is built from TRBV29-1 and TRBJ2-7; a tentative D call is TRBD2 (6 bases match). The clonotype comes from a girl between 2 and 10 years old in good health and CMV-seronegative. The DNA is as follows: TGCAGCGTTCAGCCCAAGGGATCCGGGAGTTACGAGCAGTACTTC. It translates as CSVQPKGSGSYEQYF.